This entry concerns a single TCR beta chain. Its specificity is unknown. The sample originates from a study of T cells in Graves' hyperthyroidism and ophthalmopathy. Researchers amplified the TCR beta CDR3 regions from RNA transcripts. TCR CDR3 regions were first amplified by RT-PCR with HTBI primers. TCRdb analysed the multiplex PCR reads with MiXCR anew, one entry per CDR3 protein. The sample holds a few hundred thousand distinct CDR3 sequences, about 14% seen once. General study points: A model of 13 V-J pairs discriminated ophthalmopathy from stable hyperthyroidism.

Unmatched junction bases numbered 6, after V lost 5 bases and J lost 5 bases. Germline CDR1 reads MDHEN; CDR2 reads SYDVKM. The CDR3 has 14 residues. The sequencing sample was made of blood. This TCR was sampled from a woman aged 25 to 39 with Graves' ophthalmopathy. The V call is TRBV28, the J call TRBJ1-5; 7 nucleotides align to TRBD1. For the CDR3, the DNA is TGTGCCAGCAGTGGGGACAGAGCTGATCAGCCCCAGCATTTT. Its protein is CASSGDRADQPQHF.